This entry features one T cell receptor (beta chain) sequence. The CDR3 has 15 residues. V dropped 8 bases and J dropped 5 bases, with 20 bases sitting between them. Germline values: CDR1 SGHAT, CDR2 FQDESV (reference sequence). This sample stems from a study of blood T cell repertoires in COVID-19. Study overall: Sites in the United States, Italy and Spain provided acute and convalescent COVID-19 samples. The cDNA or gDNA used as material had been derived from T cells, B-cell-depleted T cells, or PBMCs.

Original data processing: Estimates of nucleated cell counts were drawn from the amplification of reference gene primers. Produced via immunoSEQ multiplex PCR; TCRdb's table is partial and in-frame only. The DNA gave D and trimming, while V, J and clone size come from that table. Of around 92,000 clones listed, around 72% are singletons. Patients from Seattle were sampled longitudinally, starting during active infection. The specimen was peripheral blood. This receptor was identified in a man in his 70s with COVID-19, enrolled during active disease. The J gene is TRBJ2-3, the V gene TRBV11-1, with D tentatively TRBD2 (6 bases). CDR3 sequence reads: CASVLGVGAGDTQYF. The CDR3 DNA is TGTGCCAGCGTACTCGGGGTTGGAGCGGGAGATACGCAGTATTTT. The whole variable domain, filled in from reference TRBV11-1 and TRBJ2-3, reads EAEVAQSPRYKITEKSQAVAFWCDPISGHATLYWYRQILGQGPELLVQFQDESVVDDSQLPKDRFSAERLKGVDSTLKIQPAELGDSAMYLCASVLGVGAGDTQYFGPGTRLTVL.